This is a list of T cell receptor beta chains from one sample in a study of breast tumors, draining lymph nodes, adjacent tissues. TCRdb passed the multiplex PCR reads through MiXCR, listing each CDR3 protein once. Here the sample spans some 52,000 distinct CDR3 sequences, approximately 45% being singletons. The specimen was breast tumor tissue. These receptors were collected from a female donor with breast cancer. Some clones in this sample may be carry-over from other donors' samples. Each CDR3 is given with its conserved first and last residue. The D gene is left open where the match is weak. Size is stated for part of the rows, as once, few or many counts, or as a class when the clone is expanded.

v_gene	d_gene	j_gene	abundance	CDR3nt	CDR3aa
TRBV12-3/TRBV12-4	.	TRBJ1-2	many	TGTGCCAGCAGTCTGCAACAGGGTTTTGGCTACACCTTC	CASSLQQGFGYTF
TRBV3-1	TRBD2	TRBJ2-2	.	TGCGCCAGCGGGACTGCTGTGGACACCGGGGAGCTGCTTTTT	CASGTAVDTGELLF
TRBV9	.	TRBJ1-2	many	TGTGCCAGCAGCGCAGTTTCGTCGGGGGGCGTCGGTGGCTACACCTTC	CASSAVSSGGVGGYTF
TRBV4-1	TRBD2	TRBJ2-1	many	TGCGCCAGCAGCCTGGCCGGGACTAGCTTAATCAATGAGCAGTTCTTC	CASSLAGTSLINEQFF
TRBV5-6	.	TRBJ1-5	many	TGTGCCAGCAGCCGGTGGGGCAATCAGCCCCAGCATTTT	CASSRWGNQPQHF
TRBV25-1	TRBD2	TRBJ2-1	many	TGTGCCAGCAGTCTTAGCGGGAGCTCCTACAATGAGCAGTTCTTC	CASSLSGSSYNEQFF
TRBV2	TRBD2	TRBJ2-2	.	TGTGCCAGCAGTCTGACTAGCGCCCGTCGAACCGGGGAGCTGTTTTTT	CASSLTSARRTGELFF
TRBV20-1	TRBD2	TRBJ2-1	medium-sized	TGCAGTGCTACCCGGCCTAGCGGGCTATACAATGAGCAGTTCTTC	CSATRPSGLYNEQFF
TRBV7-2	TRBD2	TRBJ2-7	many	TGTGCCAGCAGCCCTACCGGGACTAGCGACTACGAGCAGTACTTC	CASSPTGTSDYEQYF
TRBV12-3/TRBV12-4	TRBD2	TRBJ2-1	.	TGTGCCAGCAGTAGAAGCGGGAGTTACAATGAGCAGTTCTTC	CASSRSGSYNEQFF
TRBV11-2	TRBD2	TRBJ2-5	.	TGTGCCAGCACCCTAAACCCGGGACCAGCGGGAGAGATCCAGTACTTC	CASTLNPGPAGEIQYF
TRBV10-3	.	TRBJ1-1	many	TGTGCCATCAGTGAGTCCTCGAGACAGACGTTGTCCACTGAAGCTTTCTTT	CAISESSRQTLSTEAFF
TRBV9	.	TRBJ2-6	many	TGTGCCAGCAGCGAGGACTCTGGGGCCAACGTCCTGACTTTC	CASSEDSGANVLTF
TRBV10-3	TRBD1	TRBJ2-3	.	TGTGCCATCGGGGACAGGAACACAGATACGCAGTATTTT	CAIGDRNTDTQYF
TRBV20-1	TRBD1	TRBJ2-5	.	TGCAGTGCTAGATCCCGAGGACAGGGGGAGACCCAGTACTTC	CSARSRGQGETQYF
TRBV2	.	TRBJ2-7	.	TGTGCCAGCAGTCTTCAGACGCTCTCCTACGAGCAGTACTTC	CASSLQTLSYEQYF
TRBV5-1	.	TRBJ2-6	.	TGCGCCAGCAGCTCGGCCCAGGGGTCTGGGGCCAACGTCCTGACTTTC	CASSSAQGSGANVLTF
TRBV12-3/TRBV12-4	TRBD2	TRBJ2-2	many	TGTGCCAGCAGCCTAGCGGAGTACACCGGGGAGCTGTTTTTT	CASSLAEYTGELFF
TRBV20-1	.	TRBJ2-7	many	TGCAGTGCTAGAGATACTCCGGAGCAGTACTTC	CSARDTPEQYF
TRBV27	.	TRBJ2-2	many	TGTGCCAGCAGTTTCGGCGGTATTAACACCGGGGAGCTGTTTTTT	CASSFGGINTGELFF
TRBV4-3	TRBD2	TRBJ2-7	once	TGCGCCAGCAGCCACCTGGCGGGAGGGCCCCACGAGCAGTACTTC	CASSHLAGGPHEQYF
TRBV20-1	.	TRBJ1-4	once	TGCAGTGCTAGAGTGCTAGCGGGAGGGTATGAAAAACTGTTTTTT	CSARVLAGGYEKLFF